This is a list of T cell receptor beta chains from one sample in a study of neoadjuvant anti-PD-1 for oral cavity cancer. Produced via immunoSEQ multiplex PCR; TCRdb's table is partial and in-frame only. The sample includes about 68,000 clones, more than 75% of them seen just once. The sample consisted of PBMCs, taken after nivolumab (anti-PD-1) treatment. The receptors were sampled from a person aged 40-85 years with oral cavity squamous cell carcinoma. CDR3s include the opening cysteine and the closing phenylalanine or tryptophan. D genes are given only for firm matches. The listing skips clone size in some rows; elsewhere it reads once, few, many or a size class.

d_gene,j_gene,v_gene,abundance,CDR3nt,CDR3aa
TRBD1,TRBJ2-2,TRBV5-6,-,TGTGCCAGCAGCTTGGAGGGGACAGGGGGGAACACCGGGGAGCTGTTTTTT,CASSLEGTGGNTGELFF
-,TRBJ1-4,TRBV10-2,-,TGCGCCAGCATGGATTACCCACCAACTAATGAAAAACTGTTTTTT,CASMDYPPTNEKLFF
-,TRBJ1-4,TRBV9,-,TGTGCCAGCAGCGTTGGCGTAGGGCCGGCTAATGAAAAACTGTTTTTT,CASSVGVGPANEKLFF
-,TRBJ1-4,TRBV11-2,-,TGTGCCAGCACCAGAAACGAAAAACTGTTTTTT,CASTRNEKLFF
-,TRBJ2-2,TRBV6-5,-,TGTGCCAGCAGTAGCGGACCTACCGGGGAGCTGTTTTTT,CASSSGPTGELFF
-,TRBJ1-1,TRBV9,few,TGTGCCAGCAGCCCTCACGACGCGAACACTGAAGCTTTCTTT,CASSPHDANTEAFF
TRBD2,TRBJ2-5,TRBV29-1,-,TGCAGCGTTGAAAATGCGGGGGGCCAAGAGACCCAGTACTTC,CSVENAGGQETQYF
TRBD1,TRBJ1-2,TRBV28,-,TGTGCCAGCAGTTTTGAAGGGACAGGGGGGAGCTATGGCTACACCTTC,CASSFEGTGGSYGYTF
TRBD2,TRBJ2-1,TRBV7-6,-,TGTGCCAGCAGCTCAAGCGGGAGGGCCGCACATGAGCAGTTCTTC,CASSSSGRAAHEQFF
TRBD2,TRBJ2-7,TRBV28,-,TGTGCCAGCAGCCCCGGACTAGCGGTTATCTACGAGCAGTACTTC,CASSPGLAVIYEQYF
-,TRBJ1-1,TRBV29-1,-,TGCAGCGTTGTCCCGGGCCGCCAGGGAGGAAAAGCTTTCTTT,CSVVPGRQGGKAFF
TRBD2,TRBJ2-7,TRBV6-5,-,TGTGCCAGCAGTTCTCTCGGGGGGACCCTGTCCTACGAGCAGTACTTC,CASSSLGGTLSYEQYF
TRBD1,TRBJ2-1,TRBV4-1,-,TGCGCCAGCAGCCAAGTGGCCGGGACAGGGGGCTTCAATGAGCAGTTCTTC,CASSQVAGTGGFNEQFF
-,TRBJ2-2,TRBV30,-,TGTGCCTGGGGGGTTCACGGGCGGGAGCTGTTTTTT,CAWGVHGRELFF
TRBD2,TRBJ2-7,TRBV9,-,TGTGCCAGCAGCGCGACTAGCGGGAGTTTTTACGAGCAGTACTTC,CASSATSGSFYEQYF
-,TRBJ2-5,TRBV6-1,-,TGTGCCAGCAGAACAACAGGGGAGGGAGAGACCCAGTACTTC,CASRTTGEGETQYF
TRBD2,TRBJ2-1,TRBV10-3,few,TGTGCCATCAGTGAGTCGCTCGGGACTAACTACAATGAGCAGTTCTTC,CAISESLGTNYNEQFF
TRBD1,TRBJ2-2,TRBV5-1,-,TGCGCCAGCAGCTTGGAACTCGCCGGGACAGGGACTGGGGAGCTGTTTTTT,CASSLELAGTGTGELFF
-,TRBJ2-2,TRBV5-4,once,TGTGCCAGCAGCTTGCGGCAGAGCCTTTACACCGGGGAGCTGTTTTTT,CASSLRQSLYTGELFF
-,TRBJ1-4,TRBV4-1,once,TGCGCCAGCAGCCAAAGGGGGACTAATGAAAAACTGTTTTTT,CASSQRGTNEKLFF